This T cell receptor beta chain originates from a study of T cell repertoires in cytomegalovirus infection (dated by TCRdb to about 2019). Broadly, across the study: Because public TCR beta signatures pointed to carriage of CMV infection together with the matching HLA type, the HLA type of each donor mattered for the analysis. Beyond this particular receptor, the publication reports: The ex vivo response was dominated by HLA-C-restricted CMV-specific TCR beta clonotypes, and the single most frequent clonotype in two of eight donors was supplied by these HLA-C-restricted clonotypes. In both this cohort and an independent cohort of under 450 donors, the cumulative frequency of public TCR beta family members distinguished carriers of CMV infection plus the relevant HLA type.

This clonotype was detected ten times or more. The antigen this receptor binds is unknown. No base-level quality is on record; no much larger clone is a single base apart. From V the trimming removes 0 bases and from J it removes 11 bases, while the gene matches leave 8 bases of the junction unaccounted for. The CDR3 measures 14 amino acids from cysteine to phenylalanine. Only CDR3 DNA is held: 42 bases, read in frame from base 1. CDR1 ENHRY and CDR2 SYGVKD are derived from the germline V gene. The sequencing machine was an Illumina HiSeq 1500. The public reads were quality trimmed at Q25 with fastp and then assembled into clones with MiXCR by TCRdb, keeping productive beta chains. Rows are combined by CDR3 protein, so each entry shows the most common genes and DNA. For this sample the table gives almost 500,000 distinct CDR3 sequences, of which approximately 10% were detected only once. Roughly 10% of the sample goes to the ten largest clones.

The V and J segments used are TRBV10-3 and TRBJ1-1; TRBD1 matches 8 bases in the middle. The source material was PBMCs. The sequence was obtained from a human donor in good health (CMV status not recorded). Some clones in this sample may be carry-over from other donors' samples. The CDR3 protein: CAISESTTGGEAFF. The bases are TGTGCCATCAGTGAGTCGACAACAGGGGGTGAGGCTTTCTTT.